This T cell receptor beta chain was captured in a study of patients and donors after allogeneic stem cell transplantation. TCRdb re-called the RT-PCR reads through MiXCR, storing one row per CDR3 protein. This sample has about 410,000 distinct CDR3 sequences, with roughly 17% found just once. V lost 6 bases and J lost 3, with 20 bases in between. This CDR3 is built from 16 residues. Germline V gene data show CDR1 as SGHNT and CDR2 as YENEEA. Material: blood, either unsorted or a sorted T cell fraction (not recorded which). The gene calls are TRBV11-3 and TRBJ1-1; D ambiguous. The source is a human donor who was either an allogeneic HSCT recipient or a stem cell or donor lymphocyte infusion donor (not recorded which). It is not recorded whose cells these are; they may come from a transplant donor. CDR3 nucleotides: TGTGCCAGCAGGGGAGATCGGGCCCCGGGGTACACTGAAGCTTTCTTT. It yields the protein CASRGDRAPGYTEAFF.